This T cell receptor beta chain was sequenced during a study of CD8 T cells in ankylosing spondylitis. Study-wide points: Disease-linked clones were found to be CD8+ and relatively rare in peripheral blood. Matched synovial fluid from ankylosing spondylitis patients was reported to be enriched for disease-linked clones. Ankylosing spondylitis blood appeared to be characterized by a TCR beta motif of fewer than ten highly homologous variants.

Libraries for TCR beta were made by quantitative 5'-RACE with molecular barcodes. Each CDR3 protein is one row after TCRdb ran MiXCR on the 5' RACE reads. This table has hundreds of thousands of distinct CDR3 sequences, roughly 32% appearing once. This clonotype has more than one count but fewer than ten. Its specificity is not known. The CDR3 contains 12 residues. Trimming removed 2 bases from V and 4 bases from J, with 6 bases in between. The material sequenced was blood, either unsorted or a sorted T cell fraction (not recorded which). The V and J genes are TRBV12-3 or TRBV12-4 and TRBJ2-7; D is unresolved. This receptor was obtained from a male donor with ankylosing spondylitis or in good health (not recorded which). Here the CDR3 reads CASSLMGYEQYF. In nucleotides, the CDR3 is TGTGCCAGCAGTTTAATGGGTTACGAGCAGTACTTC.